This TCR beta chain was recorded in a study of CD8+CD57+ T cells in acquired aplastic anemia. Study in general: 3.2 ug was the average amount of DNA from sorted CD4+ and CD8+ cells. The study's findings and limits: Comparison of patients with controls identified approximately 28 shared CD8+ CDR3 sequences.

Patients chosen for sequencing had shown CD8+CD57+ cell expansion by flow cytometry. The blood sampling took place in patients who had so far received no therapy. Deletions cut 6 bases from V and 0 bases from J, with 11 bases between. Germline V CDR1 and CDR2: SNHLY, FYNNEI. This CDR3 contains 14 residues. Researchers used genomic DNA as the template to profile TCR beta VDJ and CDR3. One entry per CDR3 protein, called by TCRdb with MiXCR from the reads. The sample includes fewer than 200,000 distinct CDR3 sequences, 71% of them seen just once. Remarks on this clonotype: Antigen: not known.

The sample taken for sequencing was sorted CD4+, CD8+, or CD8+CD57+ T cells (not recorded which) from PBMCs. The chain couples TRBV2 to TRBJ2-5, with D possibly matching TRBD2 (6 bases). The receptor was isolated from a human donor with aplastic anemia. This CDR3 is CASRPGLNQETQYF. CDR3 DNA: TGTGCCAGCAGACCAGGACTAAACCAAGAGACCCAGTACTTC.